This is a list of T cell receptor beta chains from one sample in a study of blood T cell repertoires in COVID-19. Profiling relied on immunoSEQ multiplex PCR, and the TCRdb table lists in-frame clones only, not all of them. The table shows over 350,000 clones, with 80% to 90% occurring only once. The sample comprised PBMCs or T cells enriched from blood (not recorded which). These receptors were collected from a woman in her forties or fifties who had recovered from COVID-19. Each CDR3 is given with its conserved first and last residue. The listing skips clone size in some rows; elsewhere it reads once, few, many or a size class.

clone size,V gene,J gene,CDR3 protein
-,TRBV30,TRBJ2-7,CAWGETGVGEQYF
few,TRBV7-8,TRBJ1-1,CASSLDRLNTEAFF
-,TRBV28,TRBJ1-6,CASRSGQAKRTLHF
many,TRBV4-3,TRBJ1-4,CASSYEGGFEKLFF
-,TRBV6-2/TRBV6-3,TRBJ1-1,CASSYPRQMNTEAFF
-,TRBV30,TRBJ2-1,CAWSVGAGRGNEQFF
many,TRBV5-6,TRBJ1-4,CASSHRDNEKLFF
-,TRBV27,TRBJ1-6,CASMGWGNSPLHF
-,TRBV25-1,TRBJ2-7,CASREDEQYF
-,TRBV29-1,TRBJ2-1,CSVESLYNEQFF
-,TRBV7-3,TRBJ2-1,CASSSTTGNEQFF
-,TRBV15,TRBJ1-1,CATTAAGVHEAFF
-,TRBV13,TRBJ2-3,CASSLRGADTQYF
once,TRBV5-1,TRBJ2-7,CASSLATGTGSYEQYF
-,TRBV10-3,TRBJ2-7,CAISDGLGRGRDEQYF
-,TRBV29-1,TRBJ1-3,CSVDPTGQGTIYF
-,TRBV27,TRBJ1-5,CASSWGDGGTQHF
-,TRBV11-2,TRBJ2-5,CASSLRVTLGETQYF
-,TRBV19,TRBJ1-2,CASSITASGYGYTF
-,TRBV3-1/TRBV3-2,TRBJ1-2,CASSQASGSNYGYTF
-,TRBV25-1,TRBJ1-2,CASSETGFNYGYTF
-,TRBV4-1,TRBJ2-7,CASSQYTGRDEQYF
-,TRBV5-1,TRBJ2-3,CASRRIYFDGGDTQYF
-,TRBV2,TRBJ2-3,CANTPRGGGDTQYF
-,TRBV28,TRBJ1-2,CASTIPQGASGYTF
once,TRBV5-5,TRBJ2-7,CASSEGQGNYEQYF
-,TRBV5-5,TRBJ1-3,CASSLPTPGTRFSGNTIYF
-,TRBV7-2,TRBJ2-1,CASSLVAGGRGEQFF
-,TRBV4-1,TRBJ2-3,CASSQTTRSTDTQYF
few,TRBV11-2,TRBJ1-6,CASSLDSIPGSPLHF
once,TRBV18,TRBJ2-5,CASYPSGGETQYF
-,TRBV2,TRBJ1-1,CASREAGMNTEAFF
-,TRBV7-2,TRBJ1-1,CASSLGGGNTEAFF
-,TRBV29-1,TRBJ1-5,CSVQGGNQPQHF
-,TRBV2,TRBJ2-1,CAQQGRLGTSGNEQFF
-,TRBV29-1,TRBJ2-5,CSVRPGTAYQETQYF
-,TRBV18,TRBJ2-1,CASSRGVSYNEQFF
-,TRBV27,TRBJ1-2,CASSAGTGGFGYTF
-,TRBV4-3,TRBJ2-7,CASSLGLAGAYEQYF
-,TRBV19,TRBJ1-5,CASTHSGGGSNQPQHF
many,TRBV11-2,TRBJ1-2,CASSLESNSYTF
-,TRBV2,TRBJ1-2,CASTVQGYGYTF
-,TRBV3-1/TRBV3-2,TRBJ1-5,CASSRSGVRDQPQHF
-,TRBV7-3,TRBJ1-1,CASSSHGGLAFF
-,TRBV10-3,TRBJ2-2,CAISSHTGYSTGELFF
-,TRBV5-6,TRBJ2-1,CASSPYRLAGGYNEQFF